A single T cell receptor (beta chain) is shown here with its context. Its antigen is not identified. The donors gave bone marrow, and they were healthy. This record comes from a study of cytomegalovirus exposure and HLA in healthy donors. Whole-study findings and limits: Most likely, a cluster of highly shared sequence variants arose as a sequencing artifact. Presence/absence analyses assumed roughly uniform sequencing depth across donors.

Germline CDR1 and CDR2: SGHRS and YFSETQ. The J segment lost 9 bases and the V segment lost 5 bases, leaving 7 bases of the junction unmatched. The CDR3 consists of 14 residues. PCR was performed using 60 Vbeta and 13 Jbeta primers. Method: immunoSEQ multiplex PCR; TCRdb's copy keeps in-frame clones and lacks some. The sample holds about 160,000 clones; approximately 79% are singletons and the top ten take 1.9%. The sample consisted of PBMCs. The source is a human donor in good health. This chain connects TRBV5-1 to TRBJ2-1; TRBD1 agrees at 11 bases. The CDR3 coding sequence is TGCGCCAGCAGTTCGGGACAGGGGGGGGCTGAGCAGTTCTTC. Translation: CASSSGQGGAEQFF.